A single sample gave rise to the 16 T cell receptor beta chains below, sequenced in a study of T-cell memory formation after mild COVID-19. TCRdb re-called the 5' RACE reads with MiXCR, one entry per CDR3 protein. The repertoire holds 150,000 to 200,000 distinct CDR3 sequences, with 13% to 15% as singletons. The specimen sequenced was PBMCs or a T cell subset sorted from them (not recorded which). These receptors all come from an adult woman who had mild COVID-19 (a few samples of this study predate the infection). Cell type and time point are not known.

To note about this clonotype: At one of its ends the junction is not consistent with the germline gene, which may arise from a read error. V gene TRBV5-1 combines with J gene TRBJ2-7, with unresolved D. This CDR3 comprises 15 residues. From germline, CDR1 is SGHRS and CDR2 YFSETQ. The CDR3 is CASRLNWRSSYEQYF. Here the CDR3 DNA reads TGCGCCAGCCGCTTAAATTGGAGAAGCTCCTACGAGCAGTACTTC.

This clonotype was observed a handful of times. V usage is TRBV6-5 and J usage is TRBJ1-1, with 9 bases fitting TRBD1. V dropped 6 bases and J dropped 4; count of bases not matched to a gene: 6. The CDR3 is 14 amino acids. Germline CDR1 reads MNHEY; CDR2 reads SVGAGI. The CDR3 reads CASREDRGPTEAFF. As DNA, the CDR3 is TGTGCCAGCAGAGAGGACAGGGGTCCCACTGAAGCTTTCTTT.

This clonotype was seen a few times. This chain joins TRBV7-2 and TRBJ2-3; TRBD1 matches 8 bases. Germline CDR1 is SGHTA and CDR2 is FQGNSA. This CDR3 has 14 amino acids. With 5 bases clipped from V and 1 base from J, the junction kept 2 bases outside the gene matches. The CDR3, as DNA: TGTGCCAGCAGCGGGACAGGACGCACAGATACGCAGTATTTT. Its translation: CASSGTGRTDTQYF. The full variable domain, in which reference TRBV7-2 and TRBJ2-3 provide the parts outside the CDR3, is GAGVSQSPSNKVTEKGKDVELRCDPISGHTALYWYRQSLGQGLEFLIYFQGNSAPDKSGLPSDRFSAERTGGSVSTLTIQRTQQEDSAVYLCASSGTGRTDTQYFGPGTRLTVL.

This clonotype occurred a few times. The gene calls are TRBV19 and TRBJ1-5; no clear D gene. Germline V gene lookup returns CDR1 LNHDA and CDR2 SQIVND (reference sequence). CDR3 size: 13 residues. Trimming took off 6 bases at V and 7 bases at J, with 13 bases between the two ends. The CDR3 DNA follows: TGTGCCAGTAGACCGATCCCCAGCCAGCCCCAGCATTTT. Encoded protein: CASRPIPSQPQHF. Together with reference TRBV19 and TRBJ1-5, the CDR3 gives the full variable domain: DGGITQSPKYLFRKEGQNVTLSCEQNLNHDAMYWYRQDPGQGLRLIYYSQIVNDFQKGDIAEGYSVSREKKESFPLTVTSAQKNPTAFYLCASRPIPSQPQHFGDGTRLSIL.

The chain recombines TRBV24-1 with TRBJ2-5, with D perhaps TRBD1 (6 bases). The CDR3 loop spans 17 amino acids. Germline CDR1 is KGHDR and CDR2 is SFDVKD. Deletions cut 4 bases from V and 2 bases from J, with 19 bases between. The CDR3 DNA sequence: TGTGCCACCAGTGACCTTTTCGGTGAAGGGACACAAGAGACCCAGTACTTC. As protein: CATSDLFGEGTQETQYF.

The V call is TRBV7-9, the J call TRBJ1-5; D is unresolved. Germline-derived CDR1 and CDR2 are SEHNR and FQNEAQ (reference sequence). CDR3 length: 16 residues. V was cut by 0 bases and J by 8 bases, with 17 bases left in between. The CDR3 nucleotides read TGTGCCAGCAGCTTAGCGGTTGGTCGGGTAATTGAGCCCCAGCATTTT. As protein: CASSLAVGRVIEPQHF.

This clonotype has a handful of counts. The V and J genes are TRBV9 and TRBJ2-7, with 9 positions matching TRBD2. CDR3 size: 16 residues. Per germline, CDR1 SGDLS and CDR2 YYNGEE. V lost 0 bases to trimming and J lost 3 bases; unmatched junction nucleotides: 7. The CDR3 is CASSVAASGTYYEQYF. The CDR3 region has the DNA TGTGCCAGCAGCGTAGCGGCTAGCGGGACTTACTACGAGCAGTACTTC.

This clonotype has a handful of counts. The genes are TRBV4-1 and TRBJ2-7; 8 bases are a match to TRBD2. CDR3 size: 17 residues. Germline CDR1 reads MGHRA; CDR2 reads YSYEKL. Losses at the gene ends were 4 bases for V and 0 bases for J; bases not matched to a gene: 11. The CDR3 loop is CASSPMPGGPSSYEQYF. Written as DNA, the CDR3 is TGCGCCAGCAGCCCCATGCCGGGGGGGCCGAGCTCCTACGAGCAGTACTTC.

The gene calls are TRBV7-9 and TRBJ1-2; 9 nucleotides match TRBD1. Germline V CDR1 and CDR2: SEHNR, FQNEAQ (reference sequence). J lost 7 bases, V lost 5 bases, and 8 bases had no gene match. The CDR3 loop spans 14 amino acids. The CDR3 region has the DNA TGTGCCAGCAGCCCTCCGGGACAGGGCTTTGGCTACACCTTC. It is translated as CASSPPGQGFGYTF. The entire variable domain, with the rest obtained from reference TRBV7-9 and TRBJ1-2, is as follows: DTGVSQNPRHKITKRGQNVTFRCDPISEHNRLYWYRQTLGQGPEFLTYFQNEAQLEKSRLLSDRFSAERPKGSFSTLEIQRTEQGDSAMYLCASSPPGQGFGYTFGSGTRLTVV.

The rearrangement uses TRBV7-8 and TRBJ2-7, with D unresolved. CDR1 and CDR2 (germline): SGHVS, FQNEAQ. Trimming removed 7 bases from V and 5 bases from J, with 9 bases in between. This CDR3 comprises 11 residues. CDR3 amino acids: CASTIGHEQYF. CDR3 DNA: TGTGCCAGCACCATAGGCCACGAGCAGTACTTC.

As regards this clonotype: One end of the junction does not line up with germline, which may come from a read error. This chain connects TRBV7-2 to TRBJ2-1, with D perhaps matching TRBD1 (5 bases). The CDR3 spans 14 residues. CDR1 and CDR2 (germline): SGHTA, FQGNSA. The CDR3 loop reads CAISLGPGQVEQFF. The CDR3 nucleotides are TGTGCCATCAGCTTAGGTCCAGGGCAGGTTGAGCAGTTCTTC.

The chain uses TRBV27 and TRBJ2-7; weak D call: TRBD2 (6 bases). V lost 4 bases, J lost 0 bases, and 13 bases lay in between. Germline values: CDR1 MNHEY, CDR2 SMNVEV (reference sequence). The CDR3 is made up of 15 amino acids. CDR3 residues: CASSYTGTGSYEQYF. The CDR3 DNA sequence: TGTGCCAGCAGTTACACCGGGACTGGCTCCTACGAGCAGTACTTC.

The genes are TRBV14 and TRBJ2-3; D is possibly TRBD2 (5 bases). The CDR3 totals 14 residues. Trimming shortened V by 3 bases and J by 6 bases, and 13 bases separated the two germline ends. CDR1 is SGHDN and CDR2 is FVKESK in the germline V gene. In nucleotides, the CDR3 is TGTGCCAGCAGCCATCCATACCGGAGGGATACGCAGTATTTT. The encoded protein is CASSHPYRRDTQYF.

The chain recombines TRBV5-1 with TRBJ2-5, with D tentatively TRBD2 (5 bases). Per germline, CDR1 SGHRS and CDR2 YFSETQ. V lost 4 bases to trimming and J lost 4 bases, with 11 bases between them. CDR3 length: 13 amino acids. The CDR3 is CASSPGEGETQYF. The CDR3 coding sequence is TGCGCCAGCAGCCCAGGCGAGGGAGAGACCCAGTACTTC.

The rearrangement links TRBV7-2 to TRBJ2-7; 8 nucleotides match TRBD2. There are 16 residues in the CDR3. V shed 2 bases, J shed 4 bases, and the junction held 10 bases outside the gene matches. CDR1 is SGHTA, CDR2 FQGNSA, per germline. CDR3 loop: CASSLPGSGSNYEQYF. CDR3 nucleotides: TGTGCCAGCAGCTTACCCGGGAGCGGGAGTAATTACGAGCAGTACTTC.

The chain employs TRBV3-1 and TRBJ2-1; possibly TRBD1 or TRBD2 for D (5 bases each). The germline gives CDR1 LGHDT, CDR2 YNNKEL (reference sequence). The V end lost 3 bases, the J end lost 10 bases, and 16 bases lay between the germline ends. This CDR3 is 14 amino acids long. CDR3 nucleotide sequence: TGTGCCAGCAGCCAGCCGGGACCACCATACGAGCAGTTCTTC. Amino acids: CASSQPGPPYEQFF.